Below are 2 T cell receptor beta chains sequenced from a single sample in a study of T cells after yellow fever vaccination. TCRdb itself ran the 5' RACE reads through MiXCR, one entry per CDR3 protein. In the table there are 250,000 to 300,000 distinct CDR3 sequences, approximately 10% of which are singletons. The sequences come from CD4+ T cells sorted from PBMCs, collected 5 days after the yellow fever booster vaccination. The receptors originated from a man younger than 35 who received the YFV17D yellow fever vaccine.

This clonotype was found a few times. The gene calls are TRBV18 and TRBJ2-3; D is tentatively TRBD1 or TRBD2 (6 bases each). This CDR3 has 13 residues. In germline, CDR1 is KGHSH, CDR2 LQKENI. V lost 3 bases and J lost 6, with 10 bases in between. CDR3 DNA sequence: TGTGCCAGCTCACCCACGGGGGCGGATACGCAGTATTTT. As protein: CASSPTGADTQYF. Supplemented by reference TRBV18 and TRBJ2-3, the full variable domain reads NAGVMQNPRHLVRRRGQEARLRCSPMKGHSHVYWYRQLPEEGLKFMVYLQKENIIDESGMPKERFSAEFPKEGPSILRIQQVVRGDSAAYFCASSPTGADTQYFGPGTRLTVL.

This clonotype was seen at least ten times. In DNA, the CDR3 is TGTGCCAGCAGTTTTTCGTTGAACACCGGGGAGCTGTTTTTT. Translation: CASSFSLNTGELFF. This chain uses TRBV12-3 or TRBV12-4 with TRBJ2-2; D is unclear. V was clipped by 3 bases and J by 1 base, with 6 bases between them. This CDR3 has 14 amino acids.